This T cell receptor beta chain derives from a study of blood T cell repertoires in COVID-19 (dated by TCRdb to 2020 to 2022). Regarding the study in general: Collaborator samples came from the United States, Italy and Spain and covered acute and convalescent phases of COVID-19. The samples were drawn from two sources: the first 160 participants of the ongoing ImmuneRACE study, and 1,000 to 1,500 subjects contributed by 6 global collaborators. The dataset comprised deeply sampled blood TCRbeta repertoires from subjects exposed to, actively infected with, or recovered from COVID-19. The material from the prospective study consisted of cDNA or gDNA derived from T cells, B-cell-depleted T cells, or PBMCs. The repertoires were released in a freely available public database intended as a resource for research on the immune response to SARS-CoV-2. Where available, HLA class I and class II types were obtained from metadata supplied by the sample provider rather than from assay-based typing. A de-identified subject ID, COVID-19 status, age in years and sex were almost always included in the sample metadata.

TCRbeta CDR3 regions were amplified from genomic DNA using the immunoSEQ Assay, a bias-controlled multiplex PCR. The study's own analysis went as follows. Within the assay, amplification of reference gene primers was used to estimate how many nucleated cells each sample contained. Sequence reads were collapsed and filtered to measure the absolute abundance of every unique TCRbeta CDR3 rearrangement. Productive Simpson clonality was computed per sample as the square root of Simpson's diversity index over productive rearrangements. Held by TCRdb, this immuneACCESS table contains in-frame sequences only and omits some clones. Under half of the omission traces to an unresolved V gene where checked; the cause of the rest is unknown. V and J calls and clone size are copied from that table; D and trimming were computed from the DNA. For this sample the table gives about 45,000 clones, of which 70% to 85% were detected only once. The ten largest clonotypes hold about 31% of the sample.

Whole blood was collected in K2EDTA tubes by collaborating institutions according to the institutions' own protocols. For TCRbeta analysis, collaborators shipped samples in one of three forms: frozen whole blood, isolated PBMCs, or DNA extracted from either of those sample types. General conclusions and limits of the study: How much clinical and demographic metadata was included differed by source and by participant, and the metadata was provided uncurated.

The CDR3 holds 17 amino acids from the cysteine to the phenylalanine. Only the CDR3 portion is preserved as DNA: 51 bases, with reading frame beginning at the first base. Relative to germline, V is missing 5 bases and J is missing 3 bases, with 6 bases of the junction outside any gene match. Reading the germline V gene (reference sequence) gives CDR1 MNHEY and CDR2 SMNVEV. With regard to this clone: Its antigen specificity is not known. One base away there is no much larger clone; base qualities are not given.

The sequence derives from a woman older than 75 with acute or convalescent COVID-19. The sequencing sample was made of peripheral blood. Here the chain combines TRBV27 and TRBJ2-1; 14 central bases correspond to TRBD2. The DNA sequence reads TGTGCCAGCAGTCAGACTAGCGGGAGGGCCGGCTACAATGAGCAGTTCTTC. This encodes CASSQTSGRAGYNEQFF.